The clone carrying this T cell receptor (beta chain) was picked up a small number of times. Its antigen remains unknown. The sample originates from a study of vaccination and CD4 T cells after COVID-19. Study-wide findings and caveats: Spike mono-reactivity was shown by 304 of 307 vaccine-specific clones in convalescent patients.

Cultured CD4+ T-cell DNA underwent Oncomine TCR Beta short-read sequencing. The template was genomic DNA from cultured CD4+ T cells. TCRdb re-called the PCR reads through MiXCR, storing one row per CDR3 protein. The sample holds 6,600 or so distinct CDR3 sequences; 25% to 35% are singletons and the top ten take 31%. Noted treatment: roughly 10-day PBMC culture with coronavirus spike peptide pools or control peptides (ViraFEST assay). Those CD4+ T cells from the unexposed donor predate the COVID-19 pandemic (2011-2018). The CDR3 loop spans 13 amino acids. Trimming cost V 8 bases and J 5 bases; bases outside gene matches: 4. Germline V CDR1 and CDR2: MNHNS, SASEGT.

What was sequenced was CD4+ T cells from blood, cultured in vitro. The rearrangement links TRBV6-1 to TRBJ2-3; 10 nucleotides agree with TRBD2. This TCR derives from a human donor in good health. The CDR3 loop is CASRGLALDTQYF. CDR3 nucleotides: TGTGCCAGCCGGGGACTAGCGCTAGATACGCAGTATTTT.